Following are 27 T cell receptor beta chains from one sample sequenced in a study of shared clonotypes between healthy human individuals. Sequencing used immunoSEQ multiplex PCR; TCRdb keeps in-frame clones, though not all of them. The sample lists some 2.4 million clones; approximately 93% were seen once. Input material: naive CD4+ T cells from PBMCs. The subset: CD45RA+ positively selected. The receptors shown here come from a man between 18 and 29 years old in good health. Some clones in this sample may be carry-over from other donors' samples.

The rearrangement joins TRBV9 to TRBJ2-1, with 9 bases that match TRBD2. Germline assignment: CDR1 SGDLS and CDR2 YYNGEE. The CDR3 length is 17 residues. V lost 0 bases to trimming and J lost 3 bases; unmatched junction nucleotides: 7. DNA of the CDR3: TGTGCCAGCAGCGTAGGCTGGCGGGAGGGAGGCTACAATGAGCAGTTCTTC. This translates into CASSVGWREGGYNEQFF.

The rearrangement joins TRBV2 to TRBJ2-7, with 9 bases lining up with TRBD1. The CDR3 is 13 amino acids. V lost 5 bases to trimming and J lost 6 bases; unmatched junction nucleotides: 5. CDR1 SNHLY and CDR2 FYNNEI come from the germline V gene. The CDR3 nucleotides are TGTGCCAGCAGTATCCGACAGGGGGGCGAGCAGTACTTC. Translating it yields CASSIRQGGEQYF.

The chain uses TRBV28 and TRBJ1-2; no definite D call. This CDR3 is 13 amino acids long. V shed 3 bases and J shed 4 bases, with 9 bases lying between them. The germline V gene encodes CDR1 MDHEN and CDR2 SYDVKM. This CDR3 is CASSLGPTYGYTF. CDR3 sequence (DNA): TGTGCCAGCAGTTTGGGTCCTACCTATGGCTACACCTTC.

V gene TRBV6-1 combines with J gene TRBJ1-1, with D perhaps matching TRBD1 (5 bases). There are 11 residues in the CDR3. Germline V gene sequence: CDR1 MNHNS, CDR2 SASEGT. Trimming took off 6 bases at V and 7 bases at J, with 9 bases between the two ends. CDR3 residues: CASRWTREAFF. In DNA form, the CDR3 reads TGTGCCAGCAGGTGGACACGTGAAGCTTTCTTT.

The rearrangement uses TRBV5-1 and TRBJ2-1; weak D call: TRBD2 (6 bases). V was clipped by 2 bases and J by 0 bases, with 21 bases between them. CDR1 and CDR2 from the germline V gene are SGHRS and YFSETQ. This CDR3 is 19 amino acids long. CDR3 DNA sequence: TGCGCCAGCAGCTTACCCGGGACTGGCCTGAGGAGCTCCTACAATGAGCAGTTCTTC. Translation gives CASSLPGTGLRSSYNEQFF.

V is TRBV28 and J is TRBJ2-2, with 8 positions matching TRBD2. The junction had 7 bases not matched to a gene; V was cut back by 3 bases and J by 7 bases. CDR1 is MDHEN, CDR2 SYDVKM, per germline. The length of the CDR3 is 15 residues. The CDR3 reads CASSFGLAGGGELFF. The DNA of the CDR3 is TGTGCCAGCAGTTTTGGGCTAGCGGGCGGCGGGGAGCTGTTTTTT.

This sequence joins TRBV5-4 and TRBJ2-1, with D perhaps matching TRBD1 or TRBD2 (6 bases each). The V end was cut by 0 bases, the J end by 0 bases, with 10 bases between. This CDR3 is 16 amino acids long. Germline V lookup: CDR1 SGHNT, CDR2 YYREEE (reference sequence). CDR3 nucleotide sequence: TGTGCCAGCAGCTTGGCGGGGGCGAGCTCCTACAATGAGCAGTTCTTC. Translated, it gives CASSLAGASSYNEQFF.

This clone has just one count. The same CDR3 is also encoded by other DNA sequences in this sample. The chain recombines TRBV29-1 with TRBJ1-1, with D uncertain. The germline V gene encodes CDR1 SQVTM and CDR2 ANQGSEA. This CDR3 comprises 12 residues. Trimming pared 4 bases from V and 0 bases from J, leaving 6 bases between. CDR3 sequence reads: CSVARLNTEAFF. The CDR3 DNA reads as TGCAGCGTTGCACGATTGAACACTGAAGCTTTCTTT.

The chain couples TRBV5-1 to TRBJ2-3, with 11 bases that match TRBD2. Germline loops: CDR1 SGHRS, CDR2 YFSETQ. The J segment lost 0 bases and the V segment lost 2 bases, leaving 2 bases of the junction unmatched. The CDR3 sequence is 16 residues long. CDR3 region: CASSFRLAGSTDTQYF. The CDR3 DNA follows: TGCGCCAGCAGCTTTAGACTAGCGGGGAGCACAGATACGCAGTATTTT.

V and J are TRBV11-2 and TRBJ2-7; the match to TRBD2 covers 11 bases. This CDR3 comprises 14 residues. J was trimmed by 7 bases and V by 4 bases; bases with no gene match: 6. Germline V gives CDR1 SGHAT, CDR2 FQNNGV. The CDR3 region is CASSSLAGVGEQYF. For the CDR3, the DNA is TGTGCCAGCAGCTCACTAGCGGGAGTGGGAGAGCAGTACTTC. Full variable domain (missing parts from reference TRBV11-2 and TRBJ2-7): EAGVAQSPRYKIIEKRQSVAFWCNPISGHATLYWYQQILGQGPKLLIQFQNNGVVDDSQLPKDRFSAERLKGVDSTLKIQPAKLEDSAVYLCASSSLAGVGEQYFGPGTRLTVT.

This CDR3 reads CASSRDADTQYF. The DNA of the CDR3 is TGTGCCAGCTCCCGAGACGCAGATACGCAGTATTTT. The chain links TRBV18 to TRBJ2-3; no clear D gene. Germline V gene sequence: CDR1 KGHSH, CDR2 LQKENI. V dropped 6 bases and J dropped 4 bases, with 8 bases sitting between them. The CDR3 is made up of 12 amino acids.

In this sample, this clone turned up once. CDR3 loop: CASSLIGTITDTQYF. The CDR3 DNA reads TGTGCCAGCTCACTGATCGGGACGATCACAGATACGCAGTATTTT. The V call is TRBV18, the J call TRBJ2-3; either TRBD1 or TRBD2 may fit D (5 bases each). Trimming removed 4 bases at V and 2 bases at J, with 13 bases between. Germline CDR1 reads KGHSH; CDR2 reads LQKENI. The CDR3 runs to 15 residues.

About this clone itself: Other DNA sequences in this sample translate to the same CDR3. J is TRBJ1-2 and V is TRBV5-1, with D unclear. The germline V and J ends were trimmed by 4 bases and 5 bases, with 15 bases remaining between them. The CDR3 totals 14 residues. Per germline, CDR1 SGHRS and CDR2 YFSETQ. The chain's CDR3 is CASSPPGGRYGYTF. The CDR3 DNA reads TGCGCCAGCAGCCCCCCTGGAGGGAGATATGGCTACACCTTC. Looking up the rest from reference TRBV5-1 and TRBJ1-2 gives the full variable domain: KAGVTQTPRYLIKTRGQQVTLSCSPISGHRSVSWYQQTPGQGLQFLFEYFSETQRNKGNFPGRFSGRQFSNSRSEMNVSTLELGDSALYLCASSPPGGRYGYTFGSGTRLTVV.

Comment on this clone: The same CDR3 arises from other DNA sequences in this sample as well. The chain has TRBV5-1 and TRBJ1-1; D ambiguous. CDR1 is SGHRS, CDR2 YFSETQ, per germline. The CDR3 has 15 amino acids. Trimming cost V 0 bases and J 1 base, with 10 bases left between them. The CDR3, as DNA: TGCGCCAGCAGCTTGGGAGGGCCGGGGAACACTGAAGCTTTCTTT. This gives the protein CASSLGGPGNTEAFF.

J is TRBJ2-1 and V is TRBV5-4, with D unresolved. The V gene lost 5 bases and the J gene lost 12 bases, with 18 bases spanning the gap. The CDR3 is 13 amino acids. Looked up from germline, CDR1 is SGHNT and CDR2 is YYREEE (reference sequence). The CDR3 region is CASRYWSESGQFF. In DNA form, the CDR3 reads TGTGCCAGCAGGTACTGGAGTGAGTCGGGGCAGTTCTTC.

This clone occurred once. The chain uses TRBV7-7 and TRBJ2-3; 14 bases align to TRBD2. CDR1 SSHAT and CDR2 FNYEAQ come from the germline V gene (reference sequence). The CDR3 covers 16 residues. V dropped 5 bases and J dropped 5; count of bases not matched to a gene: 6. This CDR3 is CASSPGLAGGVDTQYF. In DNA form, the CDR3 reads TGTGCCAGCAGCCCAGGACTAGCGGGAGGCGTAGATACGCAGTATTTT.

Turning to this clone: Other DNA sequences in the same sample also yield this CDR3. The chain uses TRBV7-8 and TRBJ2-7; possibly TRBD2 for D (6 bases). The V and J ends lost 4 bases and 3 bases respectively, with 10 bases between them. Germline lookup yields CDR1 SGHVS and CDR2 FQNEAQ. The CDR3 runs 13 residues. The CDR3 nucleotides read TGTGCCAGCAGCTGGACTACCAGCTACGAGCAGTACTTC. This sequence encodes CASSWTTSYEQYF.

The rearrangement joins TRBV28 to TRBJ1-5; D is possibly TRBD1 (5 bases). Germline values: CDR1 MDHEN, CDR2 SYDVKM. The V and J ends lost 5 bases and 11 bases respectively, with 19 bases between them. The CDR3 length is 14 residues. CDR3 residues: CASSVGRATGAQHF. The CDR3 DNA reads as TGTGCCAGCAGTGTCGGCAGGGCTACTGGGGCCCAGCATTTT.

The rearrangement links TRBV11-2 to TRBJ2-3; D is uncertain. CDR3 length equals 15 residues. Germline loops: CDR1 SGHAT, CDR2 FQNNGV. V lost 5 bases, J lost 6 bases, and 18 bases lay in between. CDR3 amino acids: CASSPVRAPRDTQYF. In DNA, the CDR3 is TGTGCCAGCAGCCCGGTCCGGGCCCCAAGGGATACGCAGTATTTT.

V and J are TRBV14 and TRBJ2-7, with a weak D call TRBD1 (6 bases). In germline, CDR1 is SGHDN, CDR2 FVKESK. V was shortened by 1 base and J by 0 bases, with 10 bases between the two germline ends. The CDR3 is 15 amino acids. This CDR3 reads CASSQGTAVSYEQYF. The CDR3 DNA follows: TGTGCCAGCAGCCAAGGGACAGCGGTCTCCTACGAGCAGTACTTC.

The chain joins TRBV27 to TRBJ2-7; possibly TRBD1 or TRBD2 for D (5 bases each). The CDR3 runs to 16 residues. Germline V gene lookup returns CDR1 MNHEY and CDR2 SMNVEV (reference sequence). Trimming pared 3 bases from V and 2 bases from J, leaving 17 bases between. The CDR3: CASSFLSPGPTYEQYF. For the CDR3, the DNA is TGTGCCAGCAGTTTCTTATCTCCGGGACCCACCTACGAGCAGTACTTC.

The V call is TRBV6-5, the J call TRBJ1-2, with D uncertain. CDR3 length: 14 residues. The germline CDR1 and CDR2 sequences are MNHEY and SVGAGI. Trimming took off 6 bases at V and 5 bases at J, with 16 bases between the two ends. The CDR3 reads CASRPSPAPYGYTF. In DNA form, the CDR3 reads TGTGCCAGCAGGCCCTCCCCAGCGCCTTATGGCTACACCTTC.

Details on this clone: The same CDR3 arises from other DNA sequences in this sample as well. The V call is TRBV30, the J call TRBJ1-5, with 9 bases lining up with TRBD1. Per germline, CDR1 GTSNPN and CDR2 SVGIG (reference sequence). There are 13 residues in the CDR3. After removal of 5 bases from V and 6 bases from J, the junction contained 5 bases not matched to a gene. The CDR3 sequence: CAWSTGGGQPQHF. CDR3 bases: TGTGCCTGGTCTACAGGGGGCGGTCAGCCCCAGCATTTT.

J is TRBJ1-1 and V is TRBV25-1, with D perhaps matching TRBD1 (5 bases). In germline, CDR1 is MGHDK, CDR2 SYGVNS. The V end was cut by 9 bases, the J end by 0 bases, with 11 bases between. This CDR3 region has 13 residues. CDR3 nucleotides: TGTGCCAGTACGACAGAGCTGAACACTGAAGCTTTCTTT. It is translated as CASTTELNTEAFF.

J is TRBJ1-3 and V is TRBV6-1, with D unclear. CDR3 length: 15 residues. Trimming pared 1 base from V and 0 bases from J, leaving 7 bases between. Germline loops: CDR1 MNHNS, CDR2 SASEGT. This CDR3 is CASSEGQFSGNTIYF. The CDR3 bases are TGTGCCAGCAGTGAAGGCCAATTCTCTGGAAACACCATATATTTT.

A few counts support this clone. V and J are TRBV6-1 and TRBJ2-1; 12 nucleotides match TRBD2. Germline CDR1 and CDR2: MNHNS and SASEGT. The junction had 8 bases not matched to a gene; V was cut back by 4 bases and J by 7 bases. This CDR3 is 16 amino acids long. CDR3 in DNA: TGTGCCAGCAGTGCGAGCCTAGCGGGAGGGCCTAATGAGCAGTTCTTC. Translation gives CASSASLAGGPNEQFF.

The chain links TRBV4-3 to TRBJ2-2; 8 bases agree with TRBD1. The CDR3 consists of 15 residues. Germline-derived CDR1 and CDR2 are LGHNA and YSLEER. Germline trimming cut 1 base from V and 7 bases from J; bases unmatched to any gene: 5. The CDR3 loop is CASSQADRGGGELFF. The CDR3 region has the DNA TGCGCCAGCAGCCAAGCCGACAGGGGCGGCGGGGAGCTGTTTTTT.